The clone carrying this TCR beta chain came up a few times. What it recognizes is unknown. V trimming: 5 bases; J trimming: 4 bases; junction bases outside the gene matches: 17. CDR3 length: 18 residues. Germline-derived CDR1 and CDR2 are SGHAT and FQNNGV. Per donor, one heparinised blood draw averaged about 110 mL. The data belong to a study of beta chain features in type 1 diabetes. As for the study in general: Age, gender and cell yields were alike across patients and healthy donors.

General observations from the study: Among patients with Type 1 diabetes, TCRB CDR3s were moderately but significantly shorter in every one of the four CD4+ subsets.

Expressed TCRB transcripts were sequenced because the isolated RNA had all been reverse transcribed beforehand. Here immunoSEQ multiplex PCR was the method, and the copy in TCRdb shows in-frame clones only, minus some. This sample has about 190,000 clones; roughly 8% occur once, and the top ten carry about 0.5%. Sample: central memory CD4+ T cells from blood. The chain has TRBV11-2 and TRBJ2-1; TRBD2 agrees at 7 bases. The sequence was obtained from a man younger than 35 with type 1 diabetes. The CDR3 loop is CASSQPRKRGQPYNEQFF. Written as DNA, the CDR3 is TGTGCCAGCAGCCAACCCAGGAAGCGGGGCCAGCCGTACAATGAGCAGTTCTTC.